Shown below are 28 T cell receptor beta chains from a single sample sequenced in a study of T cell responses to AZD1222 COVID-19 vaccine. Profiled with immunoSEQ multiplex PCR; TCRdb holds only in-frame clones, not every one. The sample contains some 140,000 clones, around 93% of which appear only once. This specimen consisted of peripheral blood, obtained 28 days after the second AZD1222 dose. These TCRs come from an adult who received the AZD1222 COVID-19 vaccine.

CDR3 sequence: CASSTDTDTQYF. The DNA of the CDR3 is TGTGCCAGCAGTACAGATACAGATACGCAGTATTTT. The chain combines TRBV2 with TRBJ2-3, with D unresolved. V gave up 5 bases and J gave up 3 bases, with 6 bases separating them. The germline CDR1 and CDR2 sequences are SNHLY and FYNNEI. The CDR3 runs 12 residues.

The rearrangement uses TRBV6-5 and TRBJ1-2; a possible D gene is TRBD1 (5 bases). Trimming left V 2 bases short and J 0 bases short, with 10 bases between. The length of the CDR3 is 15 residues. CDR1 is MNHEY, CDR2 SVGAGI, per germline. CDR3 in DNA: TGTGCCAGCAGTTACCGACAGAGAGCTAACTATGGCTACACCTTC. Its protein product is CASSYRQRANYGYTF.

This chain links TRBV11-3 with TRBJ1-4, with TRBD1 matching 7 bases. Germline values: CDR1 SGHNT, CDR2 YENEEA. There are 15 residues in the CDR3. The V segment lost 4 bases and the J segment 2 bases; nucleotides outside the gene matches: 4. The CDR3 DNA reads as TGTGCCAGCAGCTCGGAGGGGGCCACTAATGAAAAACTGTTTTTT. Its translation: CASSSEGATNEKLFF. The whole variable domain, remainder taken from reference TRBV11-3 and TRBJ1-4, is EAGVVQSPRYKIIEKKQPVAFWCNPISGHNTLYWYLQNLGQGPELLIRYENEEAVDDSQLPKDRFSAERLKGVDSTLKIQPAELGDSAVYLCASSSEGATNEKLFFGSGTQLSVL.

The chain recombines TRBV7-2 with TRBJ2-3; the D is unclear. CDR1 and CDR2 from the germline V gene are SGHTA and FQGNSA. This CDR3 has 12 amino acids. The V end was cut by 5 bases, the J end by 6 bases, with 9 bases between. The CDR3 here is CASSVVYDTQYF. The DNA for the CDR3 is TGTGCCAGCAGCGTCGTCTACGATACGCAGTATTTT.

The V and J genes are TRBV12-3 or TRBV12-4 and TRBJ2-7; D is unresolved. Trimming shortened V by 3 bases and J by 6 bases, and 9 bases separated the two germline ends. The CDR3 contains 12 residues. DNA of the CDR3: TGTGCCAGCAGTTTTGGCTCCGGCGAGCAGTACTTC. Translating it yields CASSFGSGEQYF.

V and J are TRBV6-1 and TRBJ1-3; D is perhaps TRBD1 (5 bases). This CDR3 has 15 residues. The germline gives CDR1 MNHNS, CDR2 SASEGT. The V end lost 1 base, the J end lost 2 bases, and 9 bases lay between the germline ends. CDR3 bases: TGTGCCAGCAGTGAAGGGTTGGGGCCTGGAAACACCATATATTTT. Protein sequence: CASSEGLGPGNTIYF.

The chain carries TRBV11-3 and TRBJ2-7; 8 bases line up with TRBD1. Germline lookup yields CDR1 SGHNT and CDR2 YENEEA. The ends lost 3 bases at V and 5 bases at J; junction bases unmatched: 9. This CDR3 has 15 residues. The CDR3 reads CASSLTGQGLHEQYF. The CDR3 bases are TGTGCCAGCAGCTTGACCGGACAGGGTCTCCACGAGCAGTACTTC.

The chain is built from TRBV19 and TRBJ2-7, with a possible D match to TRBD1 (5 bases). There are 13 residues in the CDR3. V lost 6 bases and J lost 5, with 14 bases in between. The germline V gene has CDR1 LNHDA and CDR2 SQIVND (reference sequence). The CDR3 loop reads CASSIQGLDEQYF. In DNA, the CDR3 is TGTGCCAGTAGCATCCAGGGTCTCGACGAGCAGTACTTC.

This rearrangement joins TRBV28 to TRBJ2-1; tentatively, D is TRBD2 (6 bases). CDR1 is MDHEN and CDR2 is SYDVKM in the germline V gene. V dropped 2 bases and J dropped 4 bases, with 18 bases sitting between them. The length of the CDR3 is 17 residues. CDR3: CASSLAGPGPKYNEQFF. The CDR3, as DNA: TGTGCCAGCAGTTTAGCGGGGCCGGGACCCAAGTACAATGAGCAGTTCTTC.

The CDR3 sequence is CASSPTRATGTDTQYF. DNA of the CDR3: TGTGCCAGCAGTCCAACCCGAGCCACGGGGACAGATACGCAGTATTTT. This sequence joins TRBV6-6 and TRBJ2-3; TRBD2 might be the D (5 bases). CDR1 MNHNY and CDR2 SVGAGI come from the germline V gene (reference sequence). This CDR3 comprises 16 residues. V lost 5 bases and J 3 bases, leaving 18 bases between the germline ends.

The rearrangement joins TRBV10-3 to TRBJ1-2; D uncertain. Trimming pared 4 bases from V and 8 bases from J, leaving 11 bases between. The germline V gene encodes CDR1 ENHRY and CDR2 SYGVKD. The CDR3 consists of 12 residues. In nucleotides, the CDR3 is TGTGCCATCAGTGCCGAGAGTCGGGGCTACACCTTC. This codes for CAISAESRGYTF.

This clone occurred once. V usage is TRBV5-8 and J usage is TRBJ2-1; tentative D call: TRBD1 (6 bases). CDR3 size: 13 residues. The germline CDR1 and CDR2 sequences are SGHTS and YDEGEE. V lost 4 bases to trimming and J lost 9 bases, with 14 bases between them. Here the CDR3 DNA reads TGTGCCAGCAGCCATTTACTAGGGGGTGAGCAGTTCTTC. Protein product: CASSHLLGGEQFF.

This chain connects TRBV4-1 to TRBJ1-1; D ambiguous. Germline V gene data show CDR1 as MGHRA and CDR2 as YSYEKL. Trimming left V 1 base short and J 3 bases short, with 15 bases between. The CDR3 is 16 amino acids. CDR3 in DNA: TGCGCCAGCAGCCAAGGGTACCTTAGCGCGCACACTGAAGCTTTCTTT. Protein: CASSQGYLSAHTEAFF.

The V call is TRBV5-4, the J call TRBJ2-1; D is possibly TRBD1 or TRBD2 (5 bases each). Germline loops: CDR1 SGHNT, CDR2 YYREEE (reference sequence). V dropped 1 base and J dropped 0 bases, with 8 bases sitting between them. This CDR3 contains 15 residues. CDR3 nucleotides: TGTGCCAGCAGCTTGCCAGGGAGCTCCTACAATGAGCAGTTCTTC. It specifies CASSLPGSSYNEQFF.

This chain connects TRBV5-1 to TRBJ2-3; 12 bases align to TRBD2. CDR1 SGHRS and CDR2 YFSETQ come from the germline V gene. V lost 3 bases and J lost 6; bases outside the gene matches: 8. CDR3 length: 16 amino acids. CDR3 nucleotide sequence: TGCGCCAGCAGCTCCGGGTCTAGCGGGGGGGCCGATACGCAGTATTTT. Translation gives CASSSGSSGGADTQYF.

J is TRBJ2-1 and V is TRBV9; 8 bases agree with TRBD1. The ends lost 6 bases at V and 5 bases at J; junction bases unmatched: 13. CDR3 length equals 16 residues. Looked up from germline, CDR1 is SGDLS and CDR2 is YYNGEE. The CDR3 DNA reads TGTGCCAGCACCCCGGAAGGGACAGGATCTAACAATGAGCAGTTCTTC. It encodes CASTPEGTGSNNEQFF.

In DNA, the CDR3 is TGCGCCAGCAGCTTGAGTAGCTTTGACACAGATACGCAGTATTTT. It codes for CASSLSSFDTDTQYF. The gene calls are TRBV5-1 and TRBJ2-3; D unresolved. The CDR3 contains 15 residues. The germline CDR1 and CDR2 sequences are SGHRS and YFSETQ. V was shortened by 1 base and J by 2 bases, with 11 bases between the two germline ends.

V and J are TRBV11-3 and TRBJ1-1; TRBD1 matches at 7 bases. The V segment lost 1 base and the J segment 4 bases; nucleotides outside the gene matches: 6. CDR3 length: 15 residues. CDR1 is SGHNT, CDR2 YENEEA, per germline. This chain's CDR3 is CASSLGGQGVTEAFF. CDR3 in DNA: TGTGCCAGCAGCTTAGGGGGGCAGGGGGTCACTGAAGCTTTCTTT.

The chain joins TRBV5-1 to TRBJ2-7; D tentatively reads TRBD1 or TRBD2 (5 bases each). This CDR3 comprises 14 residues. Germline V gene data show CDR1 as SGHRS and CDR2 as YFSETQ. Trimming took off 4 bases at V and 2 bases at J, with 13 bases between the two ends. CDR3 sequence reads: CASSRRDGAYEQYF. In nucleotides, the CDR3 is TGCGCCAGCAGCCGAAGGGACGGAGCCTACGAGCAGTACTTC. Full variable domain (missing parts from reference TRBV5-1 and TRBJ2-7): KAGVTQTPRYLIKTRGQQVTLSCSPISGHRSVSWYQQTPGQGLQFLFEYFSETQRNKGNFPGRFSGRQFSNSRSEMNVSTLELGDSALYLCASSRRDGAYEQYFGPGTRLTVT.

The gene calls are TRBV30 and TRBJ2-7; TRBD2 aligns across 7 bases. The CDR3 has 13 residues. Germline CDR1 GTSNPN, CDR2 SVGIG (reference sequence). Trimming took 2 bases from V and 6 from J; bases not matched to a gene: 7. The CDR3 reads CAWSWSGVFEQYF. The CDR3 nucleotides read TGTGCCTGGAGTTGGAGCGGGGTCTTCGAGCAGTACTTC.

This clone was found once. The CDR3 DNA is TGTGCCTGGACCCCCGTGCGGCGGATAGACACTGAAGCTTTCTTT. Its protein product is CAWTPVRRIDTEAFF. The J gene is TRBJ1-1, the V gene TRBV30; unclear D gene. CDR1 and CDR2 (germline): GTSNPN, SVGIG (reference sequence). The CDR3 totals 15 residues. V shed 4 bases and J shed 3 bases, with 18 bases lying between them. The full variable domain, completed using reference TRBV30 and TRBJ1-1, is SQTIHQWPATLVQPVGSPLSLECTVEGTSNPNLYWYRQAAGRGLQLLFYSVGIGQISSEVPQNLSASRPQDRQFILSSKKLLLSDSGFYLCAWTPVRRIDTEAFFGQGTRLTVV.

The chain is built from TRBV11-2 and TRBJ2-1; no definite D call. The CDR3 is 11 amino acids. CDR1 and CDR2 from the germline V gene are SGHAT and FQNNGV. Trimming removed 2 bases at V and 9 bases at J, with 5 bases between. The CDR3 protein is CASSLHFEQFF. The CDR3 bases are TGTGCCAGCAGCTTACATTTTGAGCAGTTCTTC.

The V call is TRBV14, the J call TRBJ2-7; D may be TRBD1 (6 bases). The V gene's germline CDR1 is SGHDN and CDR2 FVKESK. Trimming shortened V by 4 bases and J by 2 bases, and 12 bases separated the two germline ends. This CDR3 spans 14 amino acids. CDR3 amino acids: CASSPGTPTYEQYF. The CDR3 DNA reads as TGTGCCAGCAGCCCCGGGACACCCACCTACGAGCAGTACTTC.

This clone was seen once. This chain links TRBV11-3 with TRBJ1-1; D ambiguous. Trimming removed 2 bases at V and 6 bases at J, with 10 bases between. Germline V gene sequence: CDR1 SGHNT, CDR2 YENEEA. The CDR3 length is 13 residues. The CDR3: CASSLFPVAEAFF. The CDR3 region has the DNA TGTGCCAGCAGCTTATTTCCAGTCGCTGAAGCTTTCTTT.

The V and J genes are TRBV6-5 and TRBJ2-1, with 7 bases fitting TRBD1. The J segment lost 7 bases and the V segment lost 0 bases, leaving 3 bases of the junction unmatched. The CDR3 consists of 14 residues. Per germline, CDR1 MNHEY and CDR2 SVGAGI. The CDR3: CASSYSIRGNEQFF. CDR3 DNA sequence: TGTGCCAGCAGTTACTCCATCAGGGGGAATGAGCAGTTCTTC.

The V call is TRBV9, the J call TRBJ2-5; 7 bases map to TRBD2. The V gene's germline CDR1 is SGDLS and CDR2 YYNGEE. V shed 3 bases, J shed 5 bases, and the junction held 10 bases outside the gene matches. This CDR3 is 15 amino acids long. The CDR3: CASSAWTSVYETQYF. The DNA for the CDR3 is TGTGCCAGCAGCGCCTGGACTAGTGTTTATGAGACCCAGTACTTC.

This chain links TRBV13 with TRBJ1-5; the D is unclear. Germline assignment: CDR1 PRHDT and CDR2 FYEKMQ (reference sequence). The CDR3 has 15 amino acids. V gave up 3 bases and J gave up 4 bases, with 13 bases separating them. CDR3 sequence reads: CASSFGPGRNQPQHF. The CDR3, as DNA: TGTGCCAGCAGCTTCGGGCCTGGGAGAAATCAGCCCCAGCATTTT.

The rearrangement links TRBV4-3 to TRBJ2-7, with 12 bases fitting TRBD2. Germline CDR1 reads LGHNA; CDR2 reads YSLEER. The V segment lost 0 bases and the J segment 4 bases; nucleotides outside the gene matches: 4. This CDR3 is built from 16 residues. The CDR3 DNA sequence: TGCGCCAGCAGCCAAGAATCTAGCGGGGGGGTGTACGAGCAGTACTTC. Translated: CASSQESSGGVYEQYF.